This record covers a single T cell receptor beta chain. Germline CDR1 reads LNHDA; CDR2 reads SQIVND (reference sequence). Trimming cost V 3 bases and J 8 bases; bases outside gene matches: 10. The CDR3 extends over 15 amino acids. Participants came from some 26 US areas, aged roughly 18 to 89 years. The data were taken from a study of blood T cell repertoires in COVID-19. Sequenced by immunoSEQ multiplex PCR; TCRdb stores in-frame clones only, minus some. The sample gives 250,000 to 300,000 clones, over 75% of which show up once; 1.9% is in the top ten. The specimen was PBMCs or T cells enriched from blood (not recorded which). V is TRBV19 and J is TRBJ1-2; 9 positions match TRBD1. The clonotype comes from a woman in her forties or fifties who had recovered from COVID-19. The CDR3 DNA is TGTGCCAGTAGTATTCTCCCGGGACAGGGCTTCGGCTACACCTTC. Amino acids: CASSILPGQGFGYTF.